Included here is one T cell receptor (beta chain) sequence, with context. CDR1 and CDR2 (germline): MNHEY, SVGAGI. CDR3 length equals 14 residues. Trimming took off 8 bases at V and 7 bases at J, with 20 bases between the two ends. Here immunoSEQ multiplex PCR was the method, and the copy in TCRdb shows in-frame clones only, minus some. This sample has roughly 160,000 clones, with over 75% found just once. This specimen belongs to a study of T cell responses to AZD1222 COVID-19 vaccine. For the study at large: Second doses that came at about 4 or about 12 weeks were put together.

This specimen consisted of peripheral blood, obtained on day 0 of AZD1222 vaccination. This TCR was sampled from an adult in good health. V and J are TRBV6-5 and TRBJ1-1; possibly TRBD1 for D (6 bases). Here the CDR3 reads CASVRTATLIEAFF. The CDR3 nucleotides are TGTGCCAGCGTGAGGACAGCAACATTAATTGAAGCTTTCTTT.